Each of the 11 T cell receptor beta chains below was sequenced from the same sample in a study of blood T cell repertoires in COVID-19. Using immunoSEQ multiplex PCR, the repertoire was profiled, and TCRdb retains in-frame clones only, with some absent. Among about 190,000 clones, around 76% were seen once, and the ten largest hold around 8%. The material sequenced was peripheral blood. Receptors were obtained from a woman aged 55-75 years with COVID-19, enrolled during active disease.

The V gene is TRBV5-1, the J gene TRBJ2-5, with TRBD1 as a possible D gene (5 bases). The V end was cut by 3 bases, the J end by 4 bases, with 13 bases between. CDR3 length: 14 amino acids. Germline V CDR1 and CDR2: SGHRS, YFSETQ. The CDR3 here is CASSSQGAGETQYF. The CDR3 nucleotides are TGCGCCAGCAGCTCTCAGGGTGCTGGAGAGACCCAGTACTTC.

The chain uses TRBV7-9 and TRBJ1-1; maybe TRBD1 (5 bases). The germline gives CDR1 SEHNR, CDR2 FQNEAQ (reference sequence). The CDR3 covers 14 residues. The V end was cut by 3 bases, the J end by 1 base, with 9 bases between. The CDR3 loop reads CASSFVQGNTEAFF. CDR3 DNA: TGTGCCAGCAGCTTCGTTCAGGGGAACACTGAAGCTTTCTTT.

This CDR3 is CSVGQLSGVYNEQFF. The CDR3 nucleotides read TGCAGCGTCGGACAACTTAGCGGAGTCTACAATGAGCAGTTCTTC. The J gene is TRBJ2-1, the V gene TRBV29-1, with D possibly matching TRBD2 (6 bases). CDR3 size: 15 residues. Looked up from germline, CDR1 is SQVTM and CDR2 is ANQGSEA. Trimming shortened V by 6 bases and J by 3 bases, and 18 bases separated the two germline ends.

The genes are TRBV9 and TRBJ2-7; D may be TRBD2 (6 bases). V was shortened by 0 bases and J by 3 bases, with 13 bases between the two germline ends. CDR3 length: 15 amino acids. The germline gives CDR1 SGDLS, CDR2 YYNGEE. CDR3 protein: CASSVESGVGYEQYF. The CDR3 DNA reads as TGTGCCAGCAGCGTAGAGTCGGGAGTAGGCTACGAGCAGTACTTC.

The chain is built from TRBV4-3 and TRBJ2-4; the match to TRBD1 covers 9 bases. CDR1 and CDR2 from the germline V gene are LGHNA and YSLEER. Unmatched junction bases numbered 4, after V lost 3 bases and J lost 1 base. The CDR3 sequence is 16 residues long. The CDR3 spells CASSHAGTGAKNIQYF. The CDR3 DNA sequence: TGCGCCAGCAGCCACGCCGGGACAGGGGCCAAAAACATTCAGTACTTC.

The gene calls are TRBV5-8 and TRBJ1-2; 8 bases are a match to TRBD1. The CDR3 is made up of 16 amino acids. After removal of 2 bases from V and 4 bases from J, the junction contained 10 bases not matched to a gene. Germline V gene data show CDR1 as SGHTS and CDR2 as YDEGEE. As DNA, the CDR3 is TGTGCCAGCAGCTTAGGAACAGGGGGGGAACTCTATGGCTACACCTTC. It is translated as CASSLGTGGELYGYTF.

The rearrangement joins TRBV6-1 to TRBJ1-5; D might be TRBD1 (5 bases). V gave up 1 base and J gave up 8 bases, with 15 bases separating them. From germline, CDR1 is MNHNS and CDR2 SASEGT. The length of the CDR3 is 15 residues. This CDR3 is CASSEGRFRGEPQHF. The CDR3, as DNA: TGTGCCAGCAGTGAAGGCCGGTTTCGGGGGGAGCCCCAGCATTTT.

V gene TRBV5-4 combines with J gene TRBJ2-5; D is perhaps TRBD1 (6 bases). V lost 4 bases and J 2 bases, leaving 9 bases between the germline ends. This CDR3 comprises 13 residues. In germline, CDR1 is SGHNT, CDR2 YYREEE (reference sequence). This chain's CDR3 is CASSQQGQETQYF. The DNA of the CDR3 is TGTGCCAGCAGCCAACAGGGACAAGAGACCCAGTACTTC.

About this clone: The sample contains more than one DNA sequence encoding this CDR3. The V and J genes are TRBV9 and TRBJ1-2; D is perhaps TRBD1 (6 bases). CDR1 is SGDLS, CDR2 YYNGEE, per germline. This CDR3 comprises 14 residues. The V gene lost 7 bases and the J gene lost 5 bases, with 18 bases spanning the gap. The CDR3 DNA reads TGTGCCAGCCGCGGGCGGGGGGCTGGGTATGGCTACACCTTC. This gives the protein CASRGRGAGYGYTF.

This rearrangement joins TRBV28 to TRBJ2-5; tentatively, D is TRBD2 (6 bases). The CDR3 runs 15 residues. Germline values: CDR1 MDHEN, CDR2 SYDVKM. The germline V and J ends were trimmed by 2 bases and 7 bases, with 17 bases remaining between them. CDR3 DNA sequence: TGTGCCAGCAGTTTAGTAGTTGGGGGGTACGGGACCCAGTACTTC. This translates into CASSLVVGGYGTQYF.

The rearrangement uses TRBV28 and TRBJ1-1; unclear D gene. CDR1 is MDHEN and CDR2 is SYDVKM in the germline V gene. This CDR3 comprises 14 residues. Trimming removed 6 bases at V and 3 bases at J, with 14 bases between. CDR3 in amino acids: CASSRTGPYTEAFF. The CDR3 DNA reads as TGTGCCAGCAGCCGTACTGGGCCCTACACTGAAGCTTTCTTT.